This entry lists 27 T cell receptor beta chains sequenced from one sample in a study of blood T cell repertoires in COVID-19. The repertoire was sequenced with immunoSEQ multiplex PCR; TCRdb's copy has only in-frame clones and lacks some. The sample includes 250,000 to 300,000 clones, roughly 92% seen only once; the top ten take 2.2%. Material for sequencing was peripheral blood. The receptors come from a woman aged 30 to 39 with COVID-19, enrolled during active disease.

The chain recombines TRBV27 with TRBJ2-3; D ambiguous. CDR3 length equals 13 residues. The V and J ends lost 1 base and 2 bases respectively, with 4 bases between them. The germline V gene has CDR1 MNHEY and CDR2 SMNVEV (reference sequence). In nucleotides, the CDR3 is TGTGCCAGCAGTTTATATAACACAGATACGCAGTATTTT. It yields the protein CASSLYNTDTQYF.

V usage is TRBV29-1 and J usage is TRBJ1-5, with TRBD1 matching over 7 bases. V lost 6 bases and J lost 4; bases outside the gene matches: 3. The CDR3 length is 12 residues. Germline V gene data show CDR1 as SQVTM and CDR2 as ANQGSEA. CDR3 in amino acids: CSVGQPNQPQHF. The CDR3 coding sequence is TGCAGCGTGGGACAGCCAAATCAGCCCCAGCATTTT.

This clone appeared many times. This rearrangement joins TRBV19 to TRBJ1-5; D may be TRBD1 (6 bases). Germline V gene lookup returns CDR1 LNHDA and CDR2 SQIVND (reference sequence). The CDR3 totals 14 residues. V shed 5 bases and J shed 5 bases, with 13 bases lying between them. CDR3 in amino acids: CASSPQGRYQPQHF. The CDR3 DNA reads as TGTGCCAGTAGTCCACAGGGAAGGTATCAGCCCCAGCATTTT. Complete variable domain (other parts from reference TRBV19 and TRBJ1-5): DGGITQSPKYLFRKEGQNVTLSCEQNLNHDAMYWYRQDPGQGLRLIYYSQIVNDFQKGDIAEGYSVSREKKESFPLTVTSAQKNPTAFYLCASSPQGRYQPQHFGDGTRLSIL.

The rearrangement joins TRBV14 to TRBJ1-3, with D hard to call. CDR1 and CDR2 from the germline V gene are SGHDN and FVKESK. The CDR3 runs to 14 residues. Trimming shortened V by 4 bases and J by 6 bases, and 13 bases separated the two germline ends. The CDR3 DNA sequence: TGTGCCAGCAGCCCCGCAGCGATACCAAACACCATATATTTT. Translation gives CASSPAAIPNTIYF.

This clone was counted a single time. V and J are TRBV19 and TRBJ1-1; TRBD1 might be the D (5 bases). Trimming shortened V by 5 bases and J by 0 bases, and 13 bases separated the two germline ends. Germline CDR1 LNHDA, CDR2 SQIVND (reference sequence). The CDR3 is 15 residues long. Written as DNA, the CDR3 is TGTGCCAGTAGTCCCCCCACAGGAATGAACACTGAAGCTTTCTTT. Translation gives CASSPPTGMNTEAFF.

The V and J genes are TRBV27 and TRBJ1-1; 7 nucleotides match TRBD1. From germline, CDR1 is MNHEY and CDR2 SMNVEV (reference sequence). V gave up 2 bases and J gave up 4 bases; unmatched junction bases: 16. The CDR3 totals 18 residues. In nucleotides, the CDR3 is TGTGCCAGCAGTTTACTTATCGGGGGAAACAGGGGCCCCACTGAAGCTTTCTTT. Its protein product is CASSLLIGGNRGPTEAFF.

This clone was recorded only once. The J gene is TRBJ2-7, the V gene TRBV6-6; the match to TRBD2 covers 11 bases. Germline lookup yields CDR1 MNHNY and CDR2 SVGAGI (reference sequence). Trimming cost V 6 bases and J 0 bases; bases outside gene matches: 4. The CDR3 totals 15 residues. The CDR3 sequence: CASRGTSGTSYEQYF. CDR3 nucleotide sequence: TGTGCCAGCAGGGGGACTAGCGGCACCTCCTACGAGCAGTACTTC.

This clone is a singleton in its sample. This chain connects TRBV9 to TRBJ2-1, with a tentative D call TRBD2 (6 bases). This CDR3 is 15 amino acids long. V was clipped by 1 base and J by 3 bases, with 11 bases between them. Per germline, CDR1 SGDLS and CDR2 YYNGEE. The CDR3 bases are TGTGCCAGCAGCGTAAGTACGGGACTCTACAATGAGCAGTTCTTC. Amino acid sequence: CASSVSTGLYNEQFF.

The chain employs TRBV6-5 and TRBJ1-1; D perhaps matches TRBD1 (6 bases). V dropped 0 bases and J dropped 8 bases, with 13 bases sitting between them. This CDR3 region has 14 residues. Per the germline V gene, CDR1 is MNHEY and CDR2 is SVGAGI. The CDR3 coding sequence is TGTGCCAGCAGTTACTCCCGACAGGCCTCCGAAGCTTTCTTT. Its protein product is CASSYSRQASEAFF.

The V and J genes are TRBV30 and TRBJ2-7; 11 nucleotides match TRBD2. The V segment lost 2 bases and the J segment 1 base; nucleotides outside the gene matches: 4. The CDR3 contains 15 residues. The germline CDR1 and CDR2 sequences are GTSNPN and SVGIG (reference sequence). The CDR3 nucleotides are TGTGCCTGGAGTACAGGACTAGCGGGTTCCTACGAGCAGTACTTC. Translation: CAWSTGLAGSYEQYF.

The V call is TRBV9, the J call TRBJ1-1; 9 bases are a match to TRBD1. CDR3 size: 14 residues. Trimming removed 3 bases from V and 2 bases from J; junction bases left unmatched: 2. Germline CDR1 is SGDLS and CDR2 is YYNGEE. DNA for the CDR3: TGTGCCAGCAGCGGACAGGGGGTTAACACTGAAGCTTTCTTT. Translating it yields CASSGQGVNTEAFF.

The CDR3 region is CASSGQGGRDETQYF. In DNA form, the CDR3 reads TGTGCCAGCAGCGGACAGGGCGGTCGGGATGAGACCCAGTACTTC. The chain links TRBV7-9 to TRBJ2-5, with 8 bases matching TRBD1. The germline V gene has CDR1 SEHNR and CDR2 FQNEAQ (reference sequence). The CDR3 consists of 15 residues. The V gene end was trimmed by 5 bases and the J gene end by 5 bases; junction bases not matched to a gene: 10.

The CDR3 spells CSVVTFSGNTIYF. CDR3 in DNA: TGCAGCGTTGTTACTTTCTCTGGAAACACCATATATTTT. V usage is TRBV29-1 and J usage is TRBJ1-3; D gene unclear. The CDR3 spans 13 residues. Trimming cost V 4 bases and J 0 bases, with 7 bases left between them. The germline CDR1 and CDR2 sequences are SQVTM and ANQGSEA.

The rearrangement links TRBV6-1 to TRBJ2-2, with a possible D match to TRBD1 (5 bases). V was clipped by 1 base and J by 0 bases, with 9 bases between them. Germline CDR1 is MNHNS and CDR2 is SASEGT. This CDR3 has 16 residues. The CDR3 reads CASSEGQGANTGELFF. The CDR3 DNA reads TGTGCCAGCAGTGAAGGGCAGGGCGCGAACACCGGGGAGCTGTTTTTT.

Only one count was recorded for this clone. The CDR3 loop reads CASRRTGTNTGELFF. CDR3 coding DNA: TGTGCCAGCAGAAGGACCGGGACAAACACCGGGGAGCTGTTTTTT. The chain carries TRBV6-5 and TRBJ2-2; possible D gene TRBD1, 6 bases. Germline V CDR1 and CDR2: MNHEY, SVGAGI. Trimming took 6 bases from V and 2 from J, leaving 13 bases between them. CDR3 length: 15 amino acids.

The J gene is TRBJ2-5, the V gene TRBV24-1; 7 bases fit TRBD1. Germline trimming cut 5 bases from V and 2 bases from J; bases unmatched to any gene: 7. CDR1 is KGHDR, CDR2 SFDVKD, per germline. The CDR3 is made up of 15 amino acids. CDR3 bases: TGTGCCACCAGTGGTACAGGGACAGAACAAGAGACCCAGTACTTC. It codes for CATSGTGTEQETQYF.

V usage is TRBV5-1 and J usage is TRBJ2-1, with 8 bases that match TRBD2. CDR3 length: 15 residues. CDR1 is SGHRS, CDR2 YFSETQ, per germline. V shed 2 bases, J shed 6 bases, and the junction held 7 bases outside the gene matches. In DNA, the CDR3 is TGCGCCAGCAGCTTTACCAGCGGGAGTTCCAATGAGCAGTTCTTC. This gives the protein CASSFTSGSSNEQFF.

The chain employs TRBV10-1 and TRBJ1-1; no firm D call. This CDR3 has 13 residues. Germline V lookup: CDR1 WNHNN, CDR2 SYGVQD (reference sequence). The V end was cut by 8 bases, the J end by 1 base, with 11 bases between. The CDR3 sequence is CASSPGKNTEAFF. CDR3 nucleotides: TGCGCCAGCTCTCCAGGCAAGAACACTGAAGCTTTCTTT.

This clone appeared a single time. The chain uses TRBV18 and TRBJ2-1, with 8 bases lining up with TRBD1. V lost 3 bases, J lost 3 bases, and 4 bases stayed unmatched. Germline values: CDR1 KGHSH, CDR2 LQKENI. CDR3 length equals 15 residues. The CDR3 here is CASSPPTGDYNEQFF. CDR3 nucleotide sequence: TGTGCCAGCTCACCCCCGACAGGGGACTACAATGAGCAGTTCTTC.

This clone was found once. The rearrangement links TRBV6-6 to TRBJ1-3; 7 nucleotides line up with TRBD1. The CDR3 totals 14 residues. The trim removed 8 bases at V and 9 bases at J, leaving 13 bases unmatched. Germline CDR1 MNHNY, CDR2 SVGAGI (reference sequence). CDR3 in amino acids: CASGQTGQIATIYF. DNA of the CDR3: TGTGCCAGCGGACAGACAGGGCAAATCGCCACCATATATTTT.

The chain links TRBV5-6 to TRBJ2-1; the match to TRBD2 covers 9 bases. Germline-derived CDR1 and CDR2 are SGHDT and YYEEEE. The CDR3 totals 16 residues. V was clipped by 4 bases and J by 3 bases; unmatched bases: 8. CDR3 residues: CASSIIAGDFYNEQFF. As DNA, the CDR3 is TGTGCCAGCAGCATAATAGCGGGAGATTTCTACAATGAGCAGTTCTTC.

The chain has TRBV30 and TRBJ1-2; D might be TRBD1 (5 bases). V dropped 5 bases and J dropped 3 bases, with 10 bases sitting between them. The CDR3 is made up of 12 amino acids. Germline V gives CDR1 GTSNPN, CDR2 SVGIG (reference sequence). The CDR3 DNA follows: TGTGCCTGGGGGGCGGAGGACTATGGCTACACCTTC. It specifies CAWGAEDYGYTF.

The CDR3 reads CATSDYPRQGGGYGYTF. CDR3 nucleotide sequence: TGTGCCACCAGTGATTACCCCCGACAGGGGGGTGGGTATGGCTACACCTTC. This chain uses TRBV24-1 with TRBJ1-2, with 9 nucleotides matching TRBD1. V lost 2 bases and J lost 5; bases outside the gene matches: 11. The CDR3 extends over 17 amino acids. Germline V gene lookup returns CDR1 KGHDR and CDR2 SFDVKD.

The chain has TRBV5-4 and TRBJ2-5, with 8 bases matching TRBD1. This CDR3 has 14 amino acids. In germline, CDR1 is SGHNT, CDR2 YYREEE (reference sequence). With V trimmed by 3 bases and J by 5 bases, 6 bases remained unmatched. As DNA, the CDR3 is TGTGCCAGCAGCTCGGTGCAGGGGGCCGAGACCCAGTACTTC. Amino acids: CASSSVQGAETQYF.

The J gene is TRBJ1-1, the V gene TRBV5-1, with TRBD1 matching over 11 bases. Germline CDR1 SGHRS, CDR2 YFSETQ. The CDR3 contains 16 residues. V gave up 4 bases and J gave up 4 bases; unmatched junction bases: 9. Here the CDR3 reads CASSPRPGTGGTEAFF. The DNA for the CDR3 is TGCGCCAGCAGCCCACGACCCGGGACAGGGGGCACTGAAGCTTTCTTT.

V gene TRBV6-2 or TRBV6-3 combines with J gene TRBJ2-7; D is unresolved. V lost 2 bases and J lost 4, with 6 bases in between. Germline lookup yields CDR1 MNHEY and CDR2 SVGEGT. This CDR3 comprises 12 residues. The CDR3 DNA is TGTGCCAGCAGTTACCCTATTTACGAGCAGTACTTC. Protein sequence: CASSYPIYEQYF.

The genes are TRBV9 and TRBJ1-3, with 7 bases fitting TRBD1. This CDR3 has 15 amino acids. The ends lost 2 bases at V and 8 bases at J; junction bases unmatched: 10. Germline V gene sequence: CDR1 SGDLS, CDR2 YYNGEE. CDR3 sequence (DNA): TGTGCCAGCAGCGTGTTATGGGACAGTTCGGACACCATATATTTT. It is translated as CASSVLWDSSDTIYF.